This T cell receptor beta chain came from a study of blood T cell repertoires in COVID-19. Study details: Researchers got acute and convalescent COVID-19 samples from the United States, Italy and Spain. PBMCs, B-cell-depleted T cells, or T cells provided the cDNA or gDNA that made up the material.

The J segment lost 7 bases and the V segment lost 8 bases, leaving 10 bases of the junction unmatched. The V gene's germline CDR1 is SNHLY and CDR2 FYNNEI. The CDR3 extends over 14 amino acids. Original analysis: Researchers report that nucleated cell counts were estimated from reference gene primer amplification. Some clones are missing from TCRdb's copy, which holds only in-frame ones; the method was immunoSEQ multiplex PCR. V and J calls plus clone size are reproduced from that table; the DNA served to infer D and trimming. The sample lists just under 350,000 clones, 91% occurring once. The origin of this receptor is a woman under 30 who had recovered from COVID-19. The chain is built from TRBV2 and TRBJ2-1; 8 positions agree with TRBD2. The sample comprised peripheral blood. CDR3 DNA: TGTGCCAGCCTAGACGGGAGGGCAGGGAATGAGCAGTTCTTC. Translated, it gives CASLDGRAGNEQFF.